The T cell receptor beta chain under discussion was sequenced for a study of CD8 T cells in Susac syndrome. The germline gives CDR1 LGHDT, CDR2 YNNKEL (reference sequence). CDR3 length equals 16 residues. V dropped 3 bases and J dropped 10 bases, with 22 bases sitting between them. The RNA, about 0.5 to 1 ug, was put through reverse transcription using random hexamers. The immunoSEQ assay covered 54 Vbeta and 13 Jbeta segments for CDR3. TCRdb reanalysed the immunoSEQ multiplex PCR reads using MiXCR and keeps one entry per CDR3 protein. Among about 73,000 distinct CDR3 sequences listed, around 96% were seen once. The sequenced target, TCR beta, came from blood CD8+ and CD4+ T cells. TEMRA cells were FACS-enriched and CD8+ and CD4+ T cells negatively isolated. This clonotype was seen only once.

The chain recombines TRBV3-1 with TRBJ2-1, with D possibly TRBD1 on 6 matching bases. This TCR came from a human donor with multiple sclerosis. The sample comprised CD8+ T cells from PBMCs. CDR3 in DNA: TGTGCCAGCAGCCAGGCTTTCAGGGGTCAGGTCCGAGAGCAGTTCTTC. Residues: CASSQAFRGQVREQFF.